The 22 T cell receptor beta chains given below trace back to one sample, sequenced in a study of T-cell memory formation after mild COVID-19. Each CDR3 protein is one row after TCRdb ran MiXCR on the 5' RACE reads. The sample consists of roughly 250,000 distinct CDR3 sequences, about 15% of them appearing once. Sequenced input: PBMCs or a T cell subset sorted from them (not recorded which). The receptors were gathered from a man between 18 and 29 years old who had mild COVID-19 (a few samples of this study predate the infection). Cell type and time point are not known.

In this sample, this clonotype turned up many times. V and J are TRBV7-9 and TRBJ1-5; D remains ambiguous. CDR1 SEHNR and CDR2 FQNEAQ come from the germline V gene (reference sequence). This CDR3 spans 12 amino acids. V was cut by 6 bases and J by 4 bases, with 7 bases left in between. The CDR3 loop reads CASSTGNQPQHF. The CDR3 nucleotides read TGTGCCAGCAGTACCGGTAATCAGCCCCAGCATTTT.

This clonotype has more than one count but fewer than ten. The chain links TRBV11-2 to TRBJ1-3, with D perhaps matching TRBD1 (6 bases). Germline V gene sequence: CDR1 SGHAT, CDR2 FQNNGV. The CDR3 is 17 amino acids. V lost 3 bases and J lost 0, with 15 bases in between. CDR3 sequence reads: CASSFGRGPFSGNTIYF. CDR3 bases: TGTGCCAGCAGCTTTGGCAGGGGCCCCTTCTCTGGAAACACCATATATTTT.

The chain joins TRBV9 to TRBJ1-1, with unresolved D. This CDR3 spans 14 amino acids. V lost 1 base and J 1 base, leaving 8 bases between the germline ends. The germline V gene encodes CDR1 SGDLS and CDR2 YYNGEE. The CDR3 loop reads CASSVTSSNTEAFF. CDR3 in DNA: TGTGCCAGCAGCGTAACTTCCTCGAACACTGAAGCTTTCTTT.

This clonotype was counted a few times. The CDR3 DNA sequence: TGTGCCAGTAGTTCCGACAGGGTAACGGCTTTCTTT. It specifies CASSSDRVTAFF. This chain joins TRBV19 and TRBJ1-1; 7 bases align to TRBD1. V was clipped by 5 bases and J by 11 bases; unmatched bases: 8. This CDR3 is 12 amino acids long. The germline V gene has CDR1 LNHDA and CDR2 SQIVND (reference sequence). The variable domain in full, completed from reference TRBV19 and TRBJ1-1, reads DGGITQSPKYLFRKEGQNVTLSCEQNLNHDAMYWYRQDPGQGLRLIYYSQIVNDFQKGDIAEGYSVSREKKESFPLTVTSAQKNPTAFYLCASSSDRVTAFFGQGTRLTVV.

The table lists this clonotype with a few counts. The rearrangement links TRBV6-2 or TRBV6-3 to TRBJ2-7, with TRBD1 as a possible D gene (6 bases). This CDR3 region has 17 residues. In germline, CDR1 is MNHEY, CDR2 SVGEGT. The V end was cut by 5 bases, the J end by 3 bases, with 23 bases between. This CDR3 is CASSKPGLGTGLYEQYF. CDR3 bases: TGTGCCAGCAGTAAACCGGGGCTTGGAACAGGGCTCTACGAGCAGTACTTC.

The chain recombines TRBV5-1 with TRBJ2-3; possible D gene TRBD2, 5 bases. Germline V gene lookup returns CDR1 SGHRS and CDR2 YFSETQ. V was clipped by 2 bases and J by 3 bases, with 13 bases between them. The CDR3 totals 15 residues. The CDR3 reads CASSFSAVGTDTQYF. For the CDR3, the DNA is TGCGCCAGCAGCTTTTCAGCGGTCGGGACAGATACGCAGTATTTT.

This clonotype was counted only a few times. The CDR3 sequence: CASRPTGSSYEQYF. The CDR3 DNA is TGCGCCAGCAGGCCGACAGGGAGCTCCTACGAGCAGTACTTC. The chain carries TRBV5-1 and TRBJ2-7, with TRBD1 matching over 7 bases. Germline CDR1 and CDR2: SGHRS and YFSETQ. With V trimmed by 5 bases and J by 0 bases, 5 bases remained unmatched. The CDR3 length is 14 residues.

The chain has TRBV29-1 and TRBJ1-2, with a tentative D call TRBD1 (6 bases). Trimming removed 4 bases from V and 6 bases from J, with 15 bases in between. The CDR3 has 13 residues. Germline loops: CDR1 SQVTM, CDR2 ANQGSEA. The CDR3 reads CSVAQLRGNGYTF. The CDR3 coding sequence is TGCAGCGTTGCCCAGCTCAGGGGAAATGGCTACACCTTC.

The chain combines TRBV5-4 with TRBJ2-3, with TRBD1 matching 8 bases. Trimming cost V 4 bases and J 3 bases; bases outside gene matches: 4. Germline V CDR1 and CDR2: SGHNT, YYREEE (reference sequence). This CDR3 spans 14 amino acids. The CDR3 is CASSDRQGTDTQYF. The CDR3 DNA follows: TGTGCCAGCAGCGATCGACAGGGGACAGATACGCAGTATTTT. Complete variable domain (other parts from reference TRBV5-4 and TRBJ2-3): ETGVTQSPTHLIKTRGQQVTLRCSSQSGHNTVSWYQQALGQGPQFIFQYYREEENGRGNFPPRFSGLQFPNYSSELNVNALELDDSALYLCASSDRQGTDTQYFGPGTRLTVL.

This clonotype showed up just a few times. V gene TRBV18 combines with J gene TRBJ1-1; weak D call: TRBD1 (6 bases). V lost 3 bases and J 9 bases, leaving 8 bases between the germline ends. CDR1 and CDR2 (germline): KGHSH, LQKENI. This CDR3 region has 11 residues. CDR3: CASSPDRKAFF. In DNA form, the CDR3 reads TGTGCCAGCTCACCGGACAGAAAAGCTTTCTTT.

The V call is TRBV10-3, the J call TRBJ2-1; D tentatively reads TRBD1 or TRBD2 (5 bases each). CDR3 length: 14 amino acids. Germline V gene data show CDR1 as ENHRY and CDR2 as SYGVKD. The germline V and J ends were trimmed by 0 bases and 8 bases, with 11 bases remaining between them. This CDR3 is CAISESRDGYEQFF. The CDR3 DNA sequence: TGTGCCATCAGTGAGTCGAGGGACGGATATGAGCAGTTCTTC.

This rearrangement joins TRBV6-8 to TRBJ1-2; the D is unclear. Germline assignment: CDR1 MNHGY and CDR2 SAAAGT. V lost 6 bases and J 5 bases, leaving 4 bases between the germline ends. CDR3 length: 10 residues. CDR3 nucleotide sequence: TGTGCCAGCAGCGTATATGGCTACACCTTC. It specifies CASSVYGYTF.

The rearrangement uses TRBV18 and TRBJ1-4; D remains ambiguous. The CDR3 runs 16 residues. Trimming left V 3 bases short and J 0 bases short, with 11 bases between. Germline CDR1 KGHSH, CDR2 LQKENI. The CDR3 sequence: CASSPEQLATNEKLFF. The CDR3 DNA reads TGTGCCAGCTCACCGGAACAGCTTGCAACTAATGAAAAACTGTTTTTT.

This clonotype was seen at least ten times. The genes are TRBV20-1 and TRBJ2-5, with 13 bases lining up with TRBD2. The germline CDR1 and CDR2 sequences are DFQATT and SNEGSKA (reference sequence). Trimming removed 0 bases from V and 4 bases from J; junction bases left unmatched: 5. The CDR3 length is 16 residues. The CDR3 coding sequence is TGCAGTGCTAGAGATTGGACTAGCGGGGGAGGAGAGACCCAGTACTTC. Translation: CSARDWTSGGGETQYF.

The V and J genes are TRBV6-5 and TRBJ2-2; D is perhaps TRBD1 (6 bases). The CDR3 is 15 residues long. The V and J ends lost 6 bases and 3 bases respectively, with 14 bases between them. Germline loops: CDR1 MNHEY, CDR2 SVGAGI. DNA for the CDR3: TGTGCCAGCAGCGAAAGACAGGTGTACACCGGGGAGCTGTTTTTT. It translates to CASSERQVYTGELFF.

A few counts support this clonotype. This chain joins TRBV5-1 and TRBJ2-3, with D uncertain. Germline loops: CDR1 SGHRS, CDR2 YFSETQ. This CDR3 is built from 10 residues. Trimming removed 7 bases from V and 6 bases from J, with 6 bases in between. The CDR3 region is CASGVDTQYF. DNA of the CDR3: TGCGCCAGCGGGGTGGATACGCAGTATTTT.

This clonotype was recorded a few times. The chain carries TRBV3-1 and TRBJ2-3; D remains ambiguous. Deletions cut 1 base from V and 4 bases from J, with 9 bases between. The CDR3 has 14 amino acids. Per germline, CDR1 LGHDT and CDR2 YNNKEL (reference sequence). The DNA for the CDR3 is TGTGCCAGCAGCCAAGTGGTTAGCTCAGATACGCAGTATTTT. This translates into CASSQVVSSDTQYF.

The J gene is TRBJ1-1, the V gene TRBV10-3, with D uncertain. CDR3 length: 13 amino acids. The germline V and J ends were trimmed by 10 bases and 1 base, with 13 bases remaining between them. Germline V gene lookup returns CDR1 ENHRY and CDR2 SYGVKD. The CDR3 DNA is TGTGCCACGACTTACATCCCGAACACTGAAGCTTTCTTT. It is translated as CATTYIPNTEAFF.

This clonotype was seen more than once but under ten times. The genes are TRBV6-2 or TRBV6-3 and TRBJ2-7; D perhaps matches TRBD2 (5 bases). The CDR3 consists of 14 residues. V lost 0 bases to trimming and J lost 6 bases, with 12 bases between them. Germline loops: CDR1 MNHEY, CDR2 SVGEGT. In DNA, the CDR3 is TGTGCCAGCAGTTACTCGACGAGGGTTGGCGAGCAGTACGTC. Translated, it gives CASSYSTRVGEQYV.

This chain joins TRBV7-9 and TRBJ2-3, with 10 bases that match TRBD2. CDR3 length: 17 amino acids. With 3 bases clipped from V and 0 bases from J, the junction kept 6 bases outside the gene matches. Germline V gene data show CDR1 as SEHNR and CDR2 as FQNEAQ (reference sequence). The CDR3 loop reads CASSLLAGALSTDTQYF. The CDR3 coding sequence is TGTGCCAGCAGCTTGCTAGCGGGGGCTCTTAGCACAGATACGCAGTATTTT.

This chain connects TRBV12-3 or TRBV12-4 to TRBJ1-5; a weak D match, TRBD1 (6 bases). The CDR3 is made up of 14 amino acids. Trimming left V 7 bases short and J 4 bases short, with 14 bases between. The CDR3 protein is CASTFGGANQPQHF. The CDR3 DNA is TGTGCCAGCACCTTCGGGGGGGCAAATCAGCCCCAGCATTTT.

This clonotype was counted between two and nine times. The genes are TRBV29-1 and TRBJ1-5, with D unclear. The CDR3 is made up of 14 amino acids. V was cut by 7 bases and J by 3 bases, with 16 bases left in between. The V gene's germline CDR1 is SQVTM and CDR2 ANQGSEA. For the CDR3, the DNA is TGCAGCGCCCTGGGCCCCGATACCAATCAGCCCCAGCATTTT. Its protein product is CSALGPDTNQPQHF.